The text below deals with one TCR beta chain. As yet, its antigen is unknown. Culture lasted about ten days before CD4+ T cell isolation. This entry is derived from a study of vaccination effects on CD4 cells after COVID-19. Measured with immunoSEQ multiplex PCR; TCRdb has only the in-frame clones, and not every one. This table has tens of thousands of clones, about 72% appearing once. The V segment lost 3 bases and the J segment 5 bases; nucleotides outside the gene matches: 4. The CDR3 runs to 14 residues. Germline-derived CDR1 and CDR2 are SGHNT and YYREEE (reference sequence). The material sequenced was CD4+ T cells from PBMCs cultured without peptide, taken before COVID-19 vaccination. This sequence originates from a human donor who had a prior SARS-CoV-2 infection. The chain has TRBV5-4 and TRBJ1-4; TRBD1 aligns across 7 bases. The CDR3 spells CASSSGTVNEKLFF. The CDR3 coding sequence is TGTGCCAGCAGCTCCGGGACAGTGAATGAAAAACTGTTTTTT.